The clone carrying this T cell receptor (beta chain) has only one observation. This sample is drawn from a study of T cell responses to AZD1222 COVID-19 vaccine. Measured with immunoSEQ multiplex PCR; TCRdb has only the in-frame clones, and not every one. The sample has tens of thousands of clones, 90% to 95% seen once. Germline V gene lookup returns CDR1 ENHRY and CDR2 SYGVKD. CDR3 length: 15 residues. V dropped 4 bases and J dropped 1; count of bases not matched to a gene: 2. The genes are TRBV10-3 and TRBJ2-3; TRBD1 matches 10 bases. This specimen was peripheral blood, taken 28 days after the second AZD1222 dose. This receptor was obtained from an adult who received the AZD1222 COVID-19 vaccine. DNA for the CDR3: TGTGCCATCAGTGGGGACAGGGGACGCACAGATACGCAGTATTTT. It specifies CAISGDRGRTDTQYF.